This TCR beta chain was found in a study of T cell repertoires in cytomegalovirus infection. Whole-study findings and limits: Across the ex vivo response, the dominant clonotypes were HLA-C-restricted CMV-specific TCR beta clonotypes.

TCRdb fed the reads into MiXCR, producing one record per CDR3 protein. The sample has a few hundred thousand distinct CDR3 sequences, approximately 26% seen once. CDR1 and CDR2 (germline): MDHEN, SYDVKM. V gave up 2 bases and J gave up 2 bases, with 15 bases separating them. CDR3 length: 16 amino acids. This clonotype was recorded a few times. Its antigen is undetermined. The J gene is TRBJ1-2, the V gene TRBV28; weak D call: TRBD1 (5 bases). This receptor was identified in a human donor in good health (CMV status not recorded). Some clones in this sample may be carry-over from other donors' samples. The source material was PBMCs. CDR3 residues: CASSLGGLGRNYGYTF. The CDR3 nucleotides are TGTGCCAGCAGTTTAGGGGGTTTAGGCAGGAACTATGGCTACACCTTC.